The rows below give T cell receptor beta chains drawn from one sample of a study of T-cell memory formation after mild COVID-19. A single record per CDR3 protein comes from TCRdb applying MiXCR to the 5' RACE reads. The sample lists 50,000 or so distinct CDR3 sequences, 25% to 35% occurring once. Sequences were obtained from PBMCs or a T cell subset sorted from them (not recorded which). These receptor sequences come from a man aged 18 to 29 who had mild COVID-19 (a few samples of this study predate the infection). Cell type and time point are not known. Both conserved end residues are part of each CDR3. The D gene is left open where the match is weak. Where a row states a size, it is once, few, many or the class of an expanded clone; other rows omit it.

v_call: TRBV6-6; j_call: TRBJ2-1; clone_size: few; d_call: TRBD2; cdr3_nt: TGTGCCAGCAGCGAGCTTGGCGGGGGGGTGGTCAATGAGCAGTTCTTC; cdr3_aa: CASSELGGGVVNEQFF
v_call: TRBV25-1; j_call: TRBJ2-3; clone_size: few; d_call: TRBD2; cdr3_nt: TGTGCCAGCAAAAAACTAGCGGGTCAGTATTTT; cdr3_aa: CASKKLAGQYF
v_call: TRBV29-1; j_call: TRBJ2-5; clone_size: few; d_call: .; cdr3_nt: TGCAGCGTTGACGACTTCCTGAGGTCCCAGTACTTC; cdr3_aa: CSVDDFLRSQYF
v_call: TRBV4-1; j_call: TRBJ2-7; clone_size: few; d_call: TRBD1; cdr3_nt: TGCGCCAGCAGCCAAGTCCCGGACAGGGATGATGGCGAGCAGTACTTC; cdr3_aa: CASSQVPDRDDGEQYF
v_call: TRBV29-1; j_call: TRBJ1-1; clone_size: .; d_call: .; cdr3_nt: TGCAGCGTTGTCGAGAACACTGAAGCTTTCTTT; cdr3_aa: CSVVENTEAFF
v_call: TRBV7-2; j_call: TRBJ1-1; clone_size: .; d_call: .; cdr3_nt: TGTGCCAGCAGCGCTGGGGGCGCTGGGGCTTTCTTT; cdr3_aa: CASSAGGAGAFF
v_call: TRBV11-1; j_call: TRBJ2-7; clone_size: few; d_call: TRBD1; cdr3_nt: TGTGCCAGCAGCGGAGGGACAGGGATGACCTACGAGCAGTACTTC; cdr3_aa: CASSGGTGMTYEQYF
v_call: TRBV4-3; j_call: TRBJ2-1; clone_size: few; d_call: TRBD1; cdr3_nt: TGCGCCAGCAGCCAAAGCCCCTGGGACAGGAACAATGAGCAGTTCTTC; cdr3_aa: CASSQSPWDRNNEQFF
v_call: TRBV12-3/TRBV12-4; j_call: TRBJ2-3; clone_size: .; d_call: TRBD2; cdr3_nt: TGTGCCAGCAGTTTTGCGGGGGGAGCAGATACGCAGTATTTT; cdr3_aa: CASSFAGGADTQYF
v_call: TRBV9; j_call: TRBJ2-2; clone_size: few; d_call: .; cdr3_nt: TGTGCCAGCAGCGTAACGAACACCGGGGAGCTGTTTTTT; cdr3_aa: CASSVTNTGELFF
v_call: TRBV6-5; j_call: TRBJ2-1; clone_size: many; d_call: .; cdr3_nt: TGTGCCAGCAGTTACGGCAGGGGTGGGTACAATGAGCAGTTCTTC; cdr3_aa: CASSYGRGGYNEQFF
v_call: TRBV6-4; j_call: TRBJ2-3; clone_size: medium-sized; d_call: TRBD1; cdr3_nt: TGTGCCAGCAGTGACTCGACAGGGGGCGCAGATACGCAGTATTTT; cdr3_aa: CASSDSTGGADTQYF
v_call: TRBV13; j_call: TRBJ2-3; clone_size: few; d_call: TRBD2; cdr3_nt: TGTGCCAGCAGCCCCGGGACTAGCGGGGTGACAGATACGCAGTATTTT; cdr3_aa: CASSPGTSGVTDTQYF
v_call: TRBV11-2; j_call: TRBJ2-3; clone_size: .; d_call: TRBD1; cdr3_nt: TGTGCCAGCACCCTACCGGGTGACAGGGGGGCAGATACGCAGTATTTT; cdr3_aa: CASTLPGDRGADTQYF
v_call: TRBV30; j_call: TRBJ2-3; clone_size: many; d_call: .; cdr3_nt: TGTGCCTGGAGTATCACGGGGGGCGCAGATACGCAGTATTTT; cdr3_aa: CAWSITGGADTQYF
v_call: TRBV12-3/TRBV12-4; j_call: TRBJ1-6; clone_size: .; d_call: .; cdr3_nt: TGTGCCAGTACGCCCACAGGGATACTTTCACCCCTCCACTTT; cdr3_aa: CASTPTGILSPLHF
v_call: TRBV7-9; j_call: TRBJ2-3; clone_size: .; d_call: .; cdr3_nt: TGTGCCAGCAGCTGGTTTAACGGGGGCCCTAGCACAGATACGCAGTATTTT; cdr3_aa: CASSWFNGGPSTDTQYF
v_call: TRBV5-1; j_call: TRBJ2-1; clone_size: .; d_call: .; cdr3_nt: TGCGCCAGCAGCCCGATGCATCCCTACAATGAGCAGTTCTTC; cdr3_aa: CASSPMHPYNEQFF
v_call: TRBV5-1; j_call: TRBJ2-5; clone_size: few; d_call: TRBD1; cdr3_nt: TGCGCCAGCAGCGGAACAGGGGGCCAAGAGACCCAGTACTTC; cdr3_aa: CASSGTGGQETQYF
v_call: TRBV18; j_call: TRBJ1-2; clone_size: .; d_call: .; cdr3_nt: TGTGCCAGCCGCCCGGCAGGAGACTATGGCTACACCTTC; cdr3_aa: CASRPAGDYGYTF
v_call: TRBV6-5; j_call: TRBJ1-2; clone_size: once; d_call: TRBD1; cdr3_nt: TGTGCCAGCAGATCCGGGACAGGGTGGTTTGGCTACACCTTC; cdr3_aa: CASRSGTGWFGYTF